Presented here are 18 T cell receptor beta chains from one specimen sequenced in a study of beta chain features in type 1 diabetes. Every isolated RNA sample was fully reverse transcribed, so sequencing captured expressed TCRB transcripts. Sequenced by immunoSEQ multiplex PCR; TCRdb stores in-frame clones only, minus some. The sample records approximately 150,000 clones, approximately 9.1% being singletons. The sample taken for sequencing was central memory CD4+ T cells from blood. The receptors shown here come from a woman aged 18-35 years in good health.

This clone was seen only a few times. This chain joins TRBV5-1 and TRBJ2-5; tentatively, D is TRBD2 (5 bases). Germline V lookup: CDR1 SGHRS, CDR2 YFSETQ. V lost 3 bases and J 2 bases, leaving 11 bases between the germline ends. This CDR3 has 14 amino acids. The DNA of the CDR3 is TGCGCCAGCAGCTCCTCTCCGGGGCAAGAGACCCAGTACTTC. Translating it yields CASSSSPGQETQYF.

The chain has TRBV4-3 and TRBJ1-1; 8 bases agree with TRBD1. Germline V gene data show CDR1 as LGHNA and CDR2 as YSLEER. This CDR3 spans 15 amino acids. V lost 3 bases, J lost 0 bases, and 3 bases stayed unmatched. CDR3 sequence reads: CASSHQGQVNTEAFF. Here the CDR3 DNA reads TGCGCCAGCAGCCACCAGGGACAGGTGAACACTGAAGCTTTCTTT.

Only a few counts were recorded for this clone. The chain couples TRBV6-5 to TRBJ2-5, with 10 nucleotides matching TRBD1. The CDR3 is 16 amino acids. V dropped 2 bases and J dropped 3; count of bases not matched to a gene: 6. CDR1 and CDR2 (germline): MNHEY, SVGAGI. CDR3 bases: TGTGCCAGCAGTTACGTCTCCGGGACAGGGGAAGAGACCCAGTACTTC. This encodes CASSYVSGTGEETQYF.

This clone turned up a few times. The V and J genes are TRBV7-2 and TRBJ2-7; 11 bases are a match to TRBD2. This CDR3 has 15 residues. Germline V CDR1 and CDR2: SGHTA, FQGNSA. J gave up 5 bases and V 6 bases, and 9 bases lay outside the gene matches. CDR3 in DNA: TGTGCCAGCAGTCGACGTACTAGCGGGGGAAACGAGCAGTACTTC. Encoded protein: CASSRRTSGGNEQYF.

This clone was counted only a few times. The chain carries TRBV5-1 and TRBJ2-3; TRBD1 is a possible D gene (6 bases). V shed 3 bases and J shed 4 bases, with 12 bases lying between them. The CDR3 loop spans 14 amino acids. Germline V gene sequence: CDR1 SGHRS, CDR2 YFSETQ. In nucleotides, the CDR3 is TGCGCCAGCAGCTCAAACAGGGCCCCAGATACGCAGTATTTT. Encoded protein: CASSSNRAPDTQYF.

A few counts support this clone. This sequence joins TRBV7-2 and TRBJ2-3, with 9 bases matching TRBD2. CDR1 is SGHTA, CDR2 FQGNSA, per germline. Trimming removed 4 bases from V and 3 bases from J; junction bases left unmatched: 8. This CDR3 comprises 16 residues. The chain's CDR3 is CASSSGRGGWTDTQYF. CDR3 nucleotides: TGTGCCAGCAGCTCTGGGCGGGGGGGTTGGACAGATACGCAGTATTTT.

The J gene is TRBJ2-2, the V gene TRBV11-3; D remains unclear. The CDR3 covers 15 residues. Germline loops: CDR1 SGHNT, CDR2 YENEEA. The V gene lost 2 bases and the J gene lost 2 bases, with 9 bases spanning the gap. The CDR3 here is CASSLLSVNTGELFF. The CDR3 DNA follows: TGTGCCAGCAGCTTACTGTCAGTTAACACCGGGGAGCTGTTTTTT.

CDR3 coding DNA: TGTGCCAGCAGCTTCACAGGTTACAATGAGCAGTTCTTC. It translates to CASSFTGYNEQFF. The J gene is TRBJ2-1, the V gene TRBV11-2, with D possibly matching TRBD1 (5 bases). From germline, CDR1 is SGHAT and CDR2 FQNNGV. Trimming left V 3 bases short and J 4 bases short, with 7 bases between. This CDR3 has 13 amino acids.

The sample holds a few counts of this clone. The chain recombines TRBV9 with TRBJ2-1, with a possible D match to TRBD1 (5 bases). Germline CDR1 reads SGDLS; CDR2 reads YYNGEE. The CDR3 loop spans 15 amino acids. Trimming took 0 bases from V and 4 from J, leaving 11 bases between them. The CDR3 is CASSVESQGYNEQFF. CDR3 DNA: TGTGCCAGCAGCGTAGAGTCTCAGGGTTACAATGAGCAGTTCTTC. The variable domain in full, completed from reference TRBV9 and TRBJ2-1, reads DSGVTQTPKHLITATGQRVTLRCSPRSGDLSVYWYQQSLDQGLQFLIQYYNGEERAKGNILERFSAQQFPDLHSELNLSSLELGDSALYFCASSVESQGYNEQFFGPGTRLTVL.

The chain couples TRBV2 to TRBJ2-3; D might be TRBD2 (6 bases). Trimming stripped 7 bases from V and 0 bases from J, with 11 bases between. CDR3 length equals 14 residues. Germline-derived CDR1 and CDR2 are SNHLY and FYNNEI. The CDR3 DNA reads TGTGCCAGCAATTACGGGGGAAGCACAGATACGCAGTATTTT. This encodes CASNYGGSTDTQYF.

This clone has only a few counts. This chain uses TRBV7-7 with TRBJ2-5; the match to TRBD2 covers 9 bases. Germline V gene lookup returns CDR1 SSHAT and CDR2 FNYEAQ (reference sequence). The CDR3 covers 13 residues. CDR3 region: CARETSGQETQYF. CDR3 DNA: TGTGCTCGTGAGACTAGCGGCCAAGAGACCCAGTACTTC. The full variable domain, its missing parts supplied by reference TRBV7-7 and TRBJ2-5, is GAGVSQSPRYKVTKRGQDVTLRCDPISSHATLYWYQQALGQGPEFLTYFNYEAQPDKSGLPSDRFSAERPEGSISTLTIQRTEQRDSAMYRCARETSGQETQYFGPGTRLLVL.

This clone was seen a few times. The identical CDR3 is also encoded by other nucleotide sequences in the sample. This chain links TRBV29-1 with TRBJ1-1, with D unresolved. Germline V lookup: CDR1 SQVTM, CDR2 ANQGSEA. V was shortened by 4 bases and J by 2 bases, with 8 bases between the two germline ends. This CDR3 has 12 amino acids. The CDR3 here is CSVGRANTEAFF. CDR3 nucleotides: TGCAGCGTTGGGAGGGCTAACACTGAAGCTTTCTTT.

The chain links TRBV7-2 to TRBJ2-2; D is possibly TRBD1 (7 bases). CDR3 length: 16 amino acids. The V and J ends lost 8 bases and 4 bases respectively, with 20 bases between them. The germline CDR1 and CDR2 sequences are SGHTA and FQGNSA. CDR3 sequence: CASWRGLSWSTGELFF. The CDR3 DNA follows: TGTGCCAGCTGGAGGGGGCTAAGCTGGAGCACCGGGGAGCTGTTTTTT.

CDR3 sequence reads: CASNGQGYNTGELFF. Written as DNA, the CDR3 is TGTGCCAGCAATGGCCAGGGGTATAACACCGGGGAGCTGTTTTTT. This chain connects TRBV2 to TRBJ2-2; maybe TRBD1 (6 bases). CDR1 and CDR2 (germline): SNHLY, FYNNEI. The V gene lost 7 bases and the J gene lost 2 bases, with 14 bases spanning the gap. The CDR3 extends over 15 amino acids.

In its sample, this clone was seen a few times. V is TRBV6-1 and J is TRBJ2-7, with D tentatively TRBD2 (5 bases). Trimming removed 7 bases from V and 3 bases from J, with 10 bases in between. Germline values: CDR1 MNHNS, CDR2 SASEGT. The CDR3 length is 12 residues. As DNA, the CDR3 is TGTGCCAGCAATGGGAGATACTACGAGCAGTACTTC. Encoded protein: CASNGRYYEQYF.

In this sample, this clone turned up many times. The chain links TRBV6-1 to TRBJ1-5; TRBD1 might be the D (6 bases). The CDR3 loop spans 16 amino acids. Germline V gene sequence: CDR1 MNHNS, CDR2 SASEGT. V lost 2 bases to trimming and J lost 0 bases, with 11 bases between them. DNA of the CDR3: TGTGCCAGCAGTGAACGGCAGGGGCATAGCAATCAGCCCCAGCATTTT. Translating it yields CASSERQGHSNQPQHF.

Concerning this clone itself: Other DNA variants within this sample encode the same CDR3. The rearrangement joins TRBV7-9 to TRBJ1-2, with a possible D match to TRBD1 (6 bases). The CDR3 spans 13 residues. V lost 3 bases and J 2 bases, leaving 7 bases between the germline ends. The germline V gene encodes CDR1 SEHNR and CDR2 FQNEAQ (reference sequence). The CDR3 region is CASSLQGNYGYTF. CDR3 nucleotides: TGTGCCAGCAGCTTGCAGGGGAACTATGGCTACACCTTC.

The genes are TRBV11-2 and TRBJ1-3, with no clear D. The CDR3 loop spans 12 amino acids. V was trimmed by 4 bases and J by 2 bases, leaving 3 bases between them. Germline loops: CDR1 SGHAT, CDR2 FQNNGV. The CDR3 reads CASSSTGNTIYF. The CDR3 DNA sequence: TGTGCCAGCAGCTCAACTGGAAACACCATATATTTT.